This T cell receptor beta chain is drawn from a study of identical twins (dated by TCRdb to 2016 to 2018). For context, the study as a whole: To test whether fetal clonotypes persist, this study deep-sequenced TCR alpha and beta repertoires from monozygotic twins, from unrelated adults of various ages, and from cord blood. To rule out contamination, replicate twin experiments were performed at different times with different library preparation protocols. Overall study results and their limits: Compared with coincidental sharing between unrelated individuals, an excess of low generation-probability sequences was observed among out-of-frame TCR alpha sequences shared between twins. Zero-insertion analyses could be partly confounded by invariant T cells such as MAIT and iNKT, though diverse VJ usage argued against such confounding for most clonotypes. Abundant cord blood beta clonotypes had fewer insertions, young adult naive repertoires showed a similar but weaker trend, and memory repertoires showed no such trend. Excess twin sharing in beta out-of-frame sequences was weaker because fewer shared sequences lowered the signal-to-noise ratio. In monozygotic twins, out-of-frame TCR alpha sharing was systematically underestimated by recombination models, although the models agreed with sharing between unrelated individuals. Because the same donors could not be followed over many years, the conclusions relied on cross-sectional statistical analysis.

The library was made by 5' RACE. The instrument was an Illumina HiSeq 2000. A universal primer binding site was introduced by template switching, and a unique molecular identifier was present in the final cDNA, enabling accurate counting of TCR cDNA molecules. Specific primers in the conserved constant-segment region were used to synthesize first-strand cDNA for the TCR alpha and beta chains. To control for contamination, each cDNA library was double barcoded with a SMART-Mk sample barcode plus Illumina barcodes. TruSeq adapter sequences along with Illumina sample barcodes were introduced in two successive PCR steps. The TCR alpha and beta cDNA libraries were sequenced on the Illumina HiSeq platform using custom primers. Under the source paper's analysis protocol: Raw reads were processed with MiGEC to extract unique molecular identifiers, and MiXCR was used to determine CDR3 positions. For each individual, recombination models were inferred using an EM algorithm with the repgenHMM and IGoR tools. The analysis of shared clonotypes was done with the tcR package in R, with sharing normalized by the product of cloneset sizes. To study raw recombination free of thymic and clonal selection effects, out-of-frame nonproductive sequences were analyzed. The public reads were reanalyzed by TCRdb: fastp trimming at Q25, MiXCR alignment, in-frame beta chains only. Rows matching on CDR3 protein sequence are summarized as one entry with the most common DNA and genes. It is TCRdb's table, rather than the study itself, that gives the V and J calls and clone size. The sample data list about 100,000 distinct CDR3 sequences, and 5.5% to 7% of these were observed just once. The ten most abundant clones make up approximately 12% of the sample.

Only healthy Caucasian donors were included. Miltenyi CD45RO+ enrichment and human naive T-cell isolation kits were used to isolate memory (CD45RO+) and naive T cells from PBMC. Counted from cysteine to phenylalanine, this CDR3 has 12 amino acids. Of the read, only the CDR3 DNA is kept; its 36 bases are in frame from base 1. From a lookup of the germline V gene (reference sequence), CDR1 and CDR2 are SEHNR and FQNEAQ. Trimming at the junction amounts to 5 bases on V and 6 bases on J, and the germline ends lie 8 bases apart. This clonotype turned up a few times. Its antigen specificity is not known. Base qualities were left out, and no much larger clone turns up one base away.

This chain joins TRBV7-9 to TRBJ2-1, with the D gene not clear enough to name. Material: memory T cells sorted from blood. Interpreted using the paper, the cell subset or site label stands for: CD45RO+ enriched T cells. This clonotype was sampled from a woman in her fifties or sixties in good health. Read as DNA, the sequence is TGTGCCAGCAGCCCCCATCCCAATGAGCAGTTCTTC. Protein translation: CASSPHPNEQFF.